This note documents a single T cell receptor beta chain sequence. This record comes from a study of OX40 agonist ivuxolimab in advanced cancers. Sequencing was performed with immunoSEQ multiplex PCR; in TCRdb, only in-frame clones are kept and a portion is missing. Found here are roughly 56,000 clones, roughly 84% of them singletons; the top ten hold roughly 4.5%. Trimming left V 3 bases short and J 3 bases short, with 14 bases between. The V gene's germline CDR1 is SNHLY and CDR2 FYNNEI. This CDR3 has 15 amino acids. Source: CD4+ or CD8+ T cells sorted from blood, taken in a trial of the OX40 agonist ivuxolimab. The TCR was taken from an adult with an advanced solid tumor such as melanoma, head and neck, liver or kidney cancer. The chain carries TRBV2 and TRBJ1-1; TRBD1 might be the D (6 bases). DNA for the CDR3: TGTGCCAGCAGTGATGAAGGGGGGAAAGACACTGAAGCTTTCTTT. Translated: CASSDEGGKDTEAFF.